This T cell receptor beta chain was obtained from a study of OX40 agonist ivuxolimab in advanced cancers. Concerning this clone: Its antigen is not identified.

Autoimmune disease history or systemic immunosuppression barred patients. Points from the study as a whole: In the 0.1-3.0 mg/kg groups, partial responders showed among the lowest expansion. Averaging showed that CD8+ T cells had more expanded clones than CD4+ did.

The length of the CDR3 is 13 residues. The trim removed 5 bases at V and 8 bases at J, leaving 9 bases unmatched. Germline V gene lookup returns CDR1 SGDLS and CDR2 YYNGEE. Produced via immunoSEQ multiplex PCR; TCRdb's table is partial and in-frame only. The sample yields about 9,900 clones, less than 75% seen once. The rearrangement links TRBV9 to TRBJ1-2, with 7 bases that match TRBD1. The sample in question was CD4+ or CD8+ T cells sorted from blood, obtained in a trial of the OX40 agonist ivuxolimab. This TCR was recovered from an adult with an advanced solid tumor such as melanoma, head and neck, liver or kidney cancer. CDR3 amino acids: CASSETGRSGYTF. Written as DNA, the CDR3 is TGTGCCAGCAGTGAGACAGGGAGGAGCGGCTACACCTTC.